Listed here are 20 T cell receptor beta chains from one sample, sequenced in a study of T cell changes during pregnancy in multiple sclerosis (dated by TCRdb to the late 2010s). The library was produced with the immunoSEQ multiplex PCR assay. TCRdb carries this immuneACCESS record with in-frame sequences only. Its versions omit some clonotypes, under half of them owing to an unresolved V gene in the studies checked, with the rest unexplained. The table for this sample lists about 68,000 clones; 91% of them were counted only once. Roughly 0.8% of the sample is in the top ten clones. This material consisted of peripheral blood, taken in the second trimester of pregnancy. Receptors originate from a female donor with multiple sclerosis, enrolled in a pregnancy study.

V usage is TRBV7-2 and J usage is TRBJ1-1; a possible D gene is TRBD1 (5 bases). The V gene lost 5 bases and the J gene lost 11 bases, with 21 bases spanning the gap. Germline V gene sequence: CDR1 SGHTA, CDR2 FQGNSA. CDR3 length equals 14 residues. CDR3 bases: TGTGCCAGCAGCCTAATGATTTCGGGCAGGGATGCTTTCTTT. Residues: CASSLMISGRDAFF.

The chain carries TRBV5-1 and TRBJ2-3, with 7 bases that match TRBD2. Germline trimming cut 7 bases from V and 2 bases from J; bases unmatched to any gene: 7. CDR1 and CDR2 (germline): SGHRS, YFSETQ. The CDR3 contains 14 residues. CDR3 bases: TGCGCCAGCCGTCCGGCGGGGGTCACAGATACGCAGTATTTT. It yields the protein CASRPAGVTDTQYF.

The V call is TRBV9, the J call TRBJ2-3, with 10 nucleotides matching TRBD2. Germline CDR1 reads SGDLS; CDR2 reads YYNGEE. This CDR3 has 17 amino acids. Trimming cost V 1 base and J 2 bases; bases outside gene matches: 7. Written as DNA, the CDR3 is TGTGCCAGCAGCGTAAGGCCAACTAGCGGGGTCACAGATACGCAGTATTTT. Translating gives CASSVRPTSGVTDTQYF.

This clone has a single count. The V and J genes are TRBV6-1 and TRBJ1-1; D is perhaps TRBD1 (6 bases). Per germline, CDR1 MNHNS and CDR2 SASEGT. V lost 5 bases and J 4 bases, leaving 11 bases between the germline ends. The CDR3 runs 13 residues. The CDR3 reads CASSSGGFTEAFF. The DNA of the CDR3 is TGTGCCAGCAGTAGCGGGGGCTTCACTGAAGCTTTCTTT.

V and J are TRBV18 and TRBJ1-2; 8 bases match TRBD1. CDR1 KGHSH and CDR2 LQKENI come from the germline V gene. The CDR3 spans 16 residues. Trimming removed 5 bases from V and 4 bases from J; junction bases left unmatched: 12. The chain's CDR3 is CASSGNGGGTGYGYTF. In nucleotides, the CDR3 is TGTGCCAGCTCAGGTAATGGTGGCGGGACAGGCTATGGCTACACCTTC.

The CDR3 nucleotides are TGTGCCAGCAGCCAGGGACTAGCCCAACAAGAGACCCAGTACTTC. This translates into CASSQGLAQQETQYF. This chain joins TRBV11-3 and TRBJ2-5, with 9 nucleotides matching TRBD2. The CDR3 runs 15 residues. CDR1 is SGHNT, CDR2 YENEEA, per germline. The J segment lost 2 bases and the V segment lost 5 bases, leaving 6 bases of the junction unmatched.

This clone has more than one count but fewer than ten. J is TRBJ1-2 and V is TRBV9; 9 bases are shared with TRBD1. In germline, CDR1 is SGDLS, CDR2 YYNGEE. J was trimmed by 9 bases and V by 3 bases; bases with no gene match: 12. The CDR3 is made up of 15 amino acids. CDR3 in DNA: TGTGCCAGCAGCGACGACAGGGGGGCGAAGGGGCGCTACACCTTC. Protein product: CASSDDRGAKGRYTF.

This sequence joins TRBV5-6 and TRBJ2-5; the D is unclear. The CDR3 contains 16 residues. Trimming removed 3 bases at V and 7 bases at J, with 22 bases between. The germline gives CDR1 SGHDT, CDR2 YYEEEE. In DNA, the CDR3 is TGTGCCAGCAGCTCACCATCAACTGTTCTAAGATGGACCCAGTACTTC. Encoded protein: CASSSPSTVLRWTQYF.

The chain has TRBV2 and TRBJ2-2; 7 bases align to TRBD1. Germline V CDR1 and CDR2: SNHLY, FYNNEI. The V segment lost 5 bases and the J segment 4 bases; nucleotides outside the gene matches: 13. CDR3 size: 17 residues. The CDR3, as DNA: TGTGCCAGCAGTCCACTGACAGGGCGATCCTTCACCGGGGAGCTGTTTTTT. Protein sequence: CASSPLTGRSFTGELFF. Full variable domain (outside the CDR3, taken from reference TRBV2 and TRBJ2-2): EPEVTQTPSHQVTQMGQEVILRCVPISNHLYFYWYRQILGQKVEFLVSFYNNEISEKSEIFDDQFSVERPDGSNFTLKIRSTKLEDSAMYFCASSPLTGRSFTGELFFGEGSRLTVL.

V and J are TRBV9 and TRBJ2-3; TRBD1 aligns across 7 bases. Germline CDR1 and CDR2: SGDLS and YYNGEE. J was trimmed by 0 bases and V by 2 bases; bases with no gene match: 6. The CDR3 sequence is 16 residues long. This CDR3 reads CASSVRGPSSTDTQYF. Here the CDR3 DNA reads TGTGCCAGCAGCGTTAGGGGGCCCTCTAGCACAGATACGCAGTATTTT.

The V call is TRBV15, the J call TRBJ1-5, with unresolved D. From germline, CDR1 is LNHNV and CDR2 YYDKDF (reference sequence). V was pared by 4 bases and J by 6 bases, with 13 bases between. This CDR3 has 14 amino acids. For the CDR3, the DNA is TGTGCCACCAGCACAGGCCTCAAAGCTCAGCCCCAGCATTTT. As protein: CATSTGLKAQPQHF.

The genes are TRBV15 and TRBJ1-5; TRBD1 agrees at 10 bases. V trimming: 0 bases; J trimming: 4 bases; junction bases outside the gene matches: 6. This CDR3 is 17 amino acids long. Germline-derived CDR1 and CDR2 are LNHNV and YYDKDF (reference sequence). The CDR3 reads CATSRDKGTGANQPQHF. CDR3 coding DNA: TGTGCCACCAGCAGAGATAAGGGGACAGGGGCGAATCAGCCCCAGCATTTT.

The V gene is TRBV7-8, the J gene TRBJ2-1; D possibly corresponds to TRBD2 (6 bases). This CDR3 has 12 residues. V was cut by 0 bases and J by 9 bases, with 6 bases left in between. The V gene's germline CDR1 is SGHVS and CDR2 FQNEAQ. For the CDR3, the DNA is TGTGCCAGCAGCTTAGCGCGGGGTGAGCAGTTCTTC. It translates to CASSLARGEQFF.

CDR3 in DNA: TGTGCCAGCAGGAGTAGACAGTTCACAGATACGCAGTATTTT. Protein: CASRSRQFTDTQYF. The chain is built from TRBV7-2 and TRBJ2-3; maybe TRBD1 (5 bases). Trimming cost V 6 bases and J 2 bases, with 12 bases left between them. There are 14 residues in the CDR3. In germline, CDR1 is SGHTA, CDR2 FQGNSA.

A word on this clone: Other nucleotide sequences from this sample produce the same CDR3. The CDR3 reads CAWSVPGGIQETQYF. For the CDR3, the DNA is TGTGCCTGGAGTGTACCGGGGGGCATCCAAGAGACCCAGTACTTC. The chain is built from TRBV30 and TRBJ2-5; tentative D call: TRBD2 (7 bases). From germline, CDR1 is GTSNPN and CDR2 SVGIG (reference sequence). The CDR3 totals 15 residues. Trimming stripped 0 bases from V and 1 base from J, with 12 bases between.

The chain couples TRBV5-1 to TRBJ2-3; TRBD2 matches at 8 bases. V shed 4 bases, J shed 5 bases, and the junction held 12 bases outside the gene matches. Germline V gene sequence: CDR1 SGHRS, CDR2 YFSETQ. The CDR3 is 16 amino acids. CDR3 protein: CASSAGRGGGGDTQYF. In nucleotides, the CDR3 is TGCGCCAGCAGCGCCGGGAGGGGCGGGGGTGGAGATACGCAGTATTTT.

The CDR3: CASSQEGRGEKLFF. The CDR3 DNA reads TGCGCCAGCAGCCAAGAAGGCAGGGGAGAAAAACTGTTTTTT. This chain uses TRBV4-3 with TRBJ1-4; D is possibly TRBD1 (6 bases). CDR1 is LGHNA and CDR2 is YSLEER in the germline V gene. The CDR3 covers 14 residues. The V end lost 0 bases, the J end lost 8 bases, and 10 bases lay between the germline ends.

The chain uses TRBV27 and TRBJ1-6; D remains ambiguous. The CDR3 contains 16 residues. The germline V gene encodes CDR1 MNHEY and CDR2 SMNVEV (reference sequence). V lost 8 bases and J 1 base, leaving 15 bases between the germline ends. CDR3 DNA: TGTGCCAGCGCAGGCTACGGAAGGTCCTATAATTCACCCCTCCACTTT. It translates to CASAGYGRSYNSPLHF.

The chain combines TRBV7-2 with TRBJ2-2; 12 bases agree with TRBD1. The V gene's germline CDR1 is SGHTA and CDR2 FQGNSA. After removal of 4 bases from V and 6 bases from J, the junction contained 6 bases not matched to a gene. The CDR3 loop spans 16 amino acids. The CDR3: CASSSFGTGGAGELFF. The CDR3 region has the DNA TGTGCCAGCAGCTCGTTCGGGACAGGGGGCGCCGGGGAGCTGTTTTTT.

The genes are TRBV29-1 and TRBJ1-2; D possibly corresponds to TRBD1 (6 bases). CDR1 is SQVTM, CDR2 ANQGSEA, per germline. This CDR3 contains 11 residues. V was clipped by 7 bases and J by 7 bases, with 13 bases between them. The CDR3 loop reads CSADQGFGYTF. The CDR3 DNA reads as TGCAGCGCCGACCAGGGGTTTGGCTACACCTTC. The variable domain in full, with the rest retrieved from reference TRBV29-1 and TRBJ1-2, is SAVISQKPSRDICQRGTSLTIQCQVDSQVTMMFWYRQQPGQSLTLIATANQGSEATYESGFVIDKFPISRPNLTFSTLTVSNMSPEDSSIYLCSADQGFGYTFGSGTRLTVV.